The sequence of this T cell receptor beta chain was determined in a study of blood T cell repertoires in COVID-19. Per the germline V gene, CDR1 is SGHDN and CDR2 is FVKESK. Trimming removed 1 base from V and 12 bases from J, with 13 bases in between. CDR3 length: 13 amino acids. Profiled with immunoSEQ multiplex PCR; TCRdb holds only in-frame clones, not every one. This sample has about 220,000 clones, with approximately 85% found just once. The sample was peripheral blood. The sequence derives from a man in his fifties who had recovered from COVID-19. This chain uses TRBV14 with TRBJ2-1; D possibly corresponds to TRBD2 (5 bases). CDR3 sequence (DNA): TGTGCCAGCAGCCAAGGCCTGAAACGGGGGCAGTTCTTC. It specifies CASSQGLKRGQFF. Complete variable domain (other parts from reference TRBV14 and TRBJ2-1): EAGVTQFPSHSVIEKGQTVTLRCDPISGHDNLYWYRRVMGKEIKFLLHFVKESKQDESGMPNNRFLAERTGGTYSTLKVQPAELEDSGVYFCASSQGLKRGQFFGPGTRLTVL.